Shown below are 16 T cell receptor beta chains from a single sample sequenced in a study of blood T cell repertoires in COVID-19. Profiled with immunoSEQ multiplex PCR; TCRdb holds only in-frame clones, not every one. The sample has about 48,000 clones; about nine tenths are singletons. The material sequenced was peripheral blood. The receptors stem from a man between 65 and 85 years old with acute or convalescent COVID-19.

The chain couples TRBV7-6 to TRBJ1-4; 8 bases agree with TRBD1. Germline CDR1 reads SGHVS; CDR2 reads FNYEAQ. The CDR3 covers 15 residues. The junction had 4 bases not matched to a gene; V was cut back by 5 bases and J by 2 bases. The CDR3 region has the DNA TGTGCCAGCAGCCGACAGGGGCCCACTAATGAAAAACTGTTTTTT. Translation gives CASSRQGPTNEKLFF.

This chain links TRBV7-9 with TRBJ2-3; TRBD2 is a possible D gene (6 bases). Trimming left V 5 bases short and J 2 bases short, with 17 bases between. Germline V gene sequence: CDR1 SEHNR, CDR2 FQNEAQ (reference sequence). The CDR3 is made up of 16 amino acids. CDR3 protein: CASSPGVAEITDTQYF. Written as DNA, the CDR3 is TGTGCCAGCAGCCCCGGGGTAGCGGAGATCACAGATACGCAGTATTTT. Full variable domain (outside the CDR3, taken from reference TRBV7-9 and TRBJ2-3): DTGVSQNPRHKITKRGQNVTFRCDPISEHNRLYWYRQTLGQGPEFLTYFQNEAQLEKSRLLSDRFSAERPKGSFSTLEIQRTEQGDSAMYLCASSPGVAEITDTQYFGPGTRLTVL.

This clone was counted a single time. The chain links TRBV29-1 to TRBJ1-2; D may be TRBD1 (5 bases). V was cut by 0 bases and J by 4 bases, with 15 bases left in between. The CDR3 is made up of 15 amino acids. The germline V gene has CDR1 SQVTM and CDR2 ANQGSEA. CDR3 DNA sequence: TGCAGCGTTGAAGATATACAGGAAGGAGTCTATGGCTACACCTTC. It encodes CSVEDIQEGVYGYTF.

V usage is TRBV18 and J usage is TRBJ2-1, with D possibly being TRBD2 (6 bases). V was shortened by 0 bases and J by 6 bases, with 15 bases between the two germline ends. This CDR3 has 16 amino acids. Per the germline V gene, CDR1 is KGHSH and CDR2 is LQKENI. CDR3 sequence (DNA): TGTGCCAGCTCACCACCCCGGGGGAGTAAGTCCAATGAGCAGTTCTTC. Protein sequence: CASSPPRGSKSNEQFF.

The genes are TRBV18 and TRBJ1-4; D gene ambiguous. CDR1 is KGHSH and CDR2 is LQKENI in the germline V gene. CDR3 size: 13 residues. V was clipped by 6 bases and J by 4 bases, with 9 bases between them. DNA for the CDR3: TGTGCCAGCTCCCGTGGGCATAATGAAAAACTGTTTTTT. Translating gives CASSRGHNEKLFF.

The gene calls are TRBV2 and TRBJ1-4, with 9 bases that match TRBD1. The CDR3 consists of 14 residues. Looked up from germline, CDR1 is SNHLY and CDR2 is FYNNEI. The V gene end was trimmed by 1 base and the J gene end by 7 bases; junction bases not matched to a gene: 1. The CDR3 sequence is CASSEEGQGEKLFF. The DNA of the CDR3 is TGTGCCAGCAGTGAAGAGGGACAGGGTGAAAAACTGTTTTTT. Using reference TRBV2 and TRBJ1-4 for the parts outside the CDR3, the full variable domain is EPEVTQTPSHQVTQMGQEVILRCVPISNHLYFYWYRQILGQKVEFLVSFYNNEISEKSEIFDDQFSVERPDGSNFTLKIRSTKLEDSAMYFCASSEEGQGEKLFFGSGTQLSVL.

This clone was seen a handful of times. This rearrangement joins TRBV13 to TRBJ2-2; perhaps TRBD2 as D (6 bases). Trimming took off 7 bases at V and 0 bases at J, with 21 bases between the two ends. In germline, CDR1 is PRHDT, CDR2 FYEKMQ (reference sequence). This CDR3 contains 18 residues. The CDR3 DNA is TGTGCCAGCAACCTGGGGGGTTTTGGCTCAACGAACACCGGGGAGCTGTTTTTT. It yields the protein CASNLGGFGSTNTGELFF.

This clone was observed a single time. The chain uses TRBV3-1 (or the pseudogene TRBV3-2) and TRBJ2-3; TRBD2 matches 8 bases. CDR1 LGHDT and CDR2 YNNKEL come from the germline V gene (reference sequence). V was clipped by 4 bases and J by 8 bases; unmatched bases: 8. The CDR3 has 14 amino acids. The CDR3 loop is CASSRRGGLGTQYF. For the CDR3, the DNA is TGTGCCAGCAGCCGCCGGGGGGGCCTGGGTACGCAGTATTTT.

As to this clone: One end of the junction is discordant with germline, which a read error may explain. The chain is built from TRBV11-3 and TRBJ2-5, with unresolved D. The CDR3 has 13 residues. Germline loops: CDR1 SGHNT, CDR2 YENEEA. CDR3: CASSLGDQEAQYF. The CDR3 region has the DNA TGTGCCAGCAGCTTGGGTGACCAAGAGGCCCAGTACTTC.

V usage is TRBV4-1 and J usage is TRBJ2-1; 7 bases are a match to TRBD2. The CDR3 loop spans 15 amino acids. The germline V gene encodes CDR1 MGHRA and CDR2 YSYEKL. V was clipped by 0 bases and J by 7 bases; unmatched bases: 6. The CDR3 spells CASSQELQRGNEQFF. CDR3 DNA: TGCGCCAGCAGCCAAGAACTGCAGCGGGGAAATGAGCAGTTCTTC.

This chain connects TRBV10-3 to TRBJ1-1; D gene unclear. This CDR3 is built from 18 residues. V was clipped by 6 bases and J by 2 bases, with 25 bases between them. Germline CDR1 ENHRY, CDR2 SYGVKD. The CDR3 coding sequence is TGTGCCATCAGGTCGGACGAGAATACGTGGCGGACTAACACTGAAGCTTTCTTT. This gives the protein CAIRSDENTWRTNTEAFF.

The chain recombines TRBV9 with TRBJ2-3; 11 bases map to TRBD1. There are 16 residues in the CDR3. V dropped 2 bases and J dropped 6; count of bases not matched to a gene: 8. The V gene's germline CDR1 is SGDLS and CDR2 YYNGEE. The CDR3 loop reads CASSVHGTGGKDTQYF. The CDR3 DNA sequence: TGTGCCAGCAGCGTCCACGGGACAGGGGGGAAGGATACGCAGTATTTT.

The V gene is TRBV27, the J gene TRBJ2-7; TRBD2 matches 7 bases. The CDR3 has 15 amino acids. J gave up 4 bases and V 5 bases, and 11 bases lay outside the gene matches. The germline V gene encodes CDR1 MNHEY and CDR2 SMNVEV (reference sequence). Here the CDR3 reads CASSPVGGKGYEQYF. CDR3 sequence (DNA): TGTGCCAGCAGTCCCGTCGGGGGGAAGGGTTACGAGCAGTACTTC.

J is TRBJ2-7 and V is TRBV28; D might be TRBD2 (5 bases). V was trimmed by 7 bases and J by 0 bases, leaving 22 bases between them. The germline V gene has CDR1 MDHEN and CDR2 SYDVKM. This CDR3 region has 17 residues. In DNA, the CDR3 is TGTGCCAGCAACCCTTTGGGTACAGCGGCCCCCTCCTACGAGCAGTACTTC. Protein product: CASNPLGTAAPSYEQYF.

This clone was counted a single time. V usage is TRBV5-4 and J usage is TRBJ1-4; D is perhaps TRBD1 (5 bases). The CDR3 length is 15 residues. The V end lost 3 bases, the J end lost 0 bases, and 9 bases lay between the germline ends. Germline V gene lookup returns CDR1 SGHNT and CDR2 YYREEE (reference sequence). In DNA, the CDR3 is TGTGCCAGCAGCTCGCAGGGCGCAACTAATGAAAAACTGTTTTTT. The encoded protein is CASSSQGATNEKLFF.

This chain uses TRBV5-6 with TRBJ1-2; a weak D match, TRBD1 (6 bases). Germline CDR1 and CDR2: SGHDT and YYEEEE. The CDR3 extends over 13 amino acids. The V gene lost 4 bases and the J gene lost 7 bases, with 14 bases spanning the gap. CDR3 sequence reads: CASSEGGASGYTF. The DNA for the CDR3 is TGTGCCAGCAGCGAAGGGGGGGCTAGTGGCTACACCTTC.